A single sample is the source of the 3 T cell receptor beta chains below, sequenced in a study of T-cell reconstitution after alpha-beta-depleted transplantation in children (dated by TCRdb to 2016 to 2017). What the treatment or condition label conveys for this sample: allogeneic hematopoietic cell transplantation with graft depleted of TCRalphabeta T cells and CD19 B cells. Library construction relied on PCR. For sequencing, an Illumina HiSeq 2500 was employed. TCR library preparation used molecular barcoding, with unique molecular identifiers applied to normalize quantification of the TCRbeta repertoire. TCRdb reworked the public reads: Q25 trimming with fastp, MiXCR clone assembly, productive beta chains retained. All rows with the same CDR3 protein become a single entry with the most common DNA and genes. Here the sample has under 250,000 distinct CDR3 sequences; approximately 15% occur a single time. Around 45% of the sample is taken by the ten largest.

The sequences come from PBMCs, mostly from graft donor cells, collected 360 days after TCRalphabeta/CD19-depleted stem cell transplant. Receptors were obtained from a male patient between 2 and 10 years old who had a stem cell transplant for acute lymphoblastic leukemia, so the T cells may come from the graft donor.

This clonotype was detected ten times or more. DNA for the CDR3: TGCAGCGTGGGGGGACAGTTTACTTTCACAGATACGCAGTATTTT. This gives the protein CSVGGQFTFTDTQYF. V is TRBV29-1 and J is TRBJ2-3, with D possibly TRBD1 on 7 matching bases. Germline values: CDR1 SQVTM, CDR2 ANQGSEA. The CDR3 is 15 amino acids. The germline V and J ends were trimmed by 6 bases and 2 bases, with 18 bases remaining between them.

This clonotype has at least ten counts. The chain joins TRBV2 to TRBJ1-1; no reliable D call. V was trimmed by 9 bases and J by 1 base, leaving 15 bases between them. CDR1 and CDR2 from the germline V gene are SNHLY and FYNNEI. The CDR3 is 14 residues long. The CDR3 reads CASVNTERNTEAFF. The CDR3 DNA reads TGTGCCAGTGTAAATACAGAGAGGAACACTGAAGCTTTCTTT.

This clonotype appeared a few times. The chain combines TRBV4-3 with TRBJ2-7; the D is unclear. With 1 base removed from V and 2 bases from J, the gap between germline ends came to 9 bases. Germline loops: CDR1 LGHNA, CDR2 YSLEER. There are 14 residues in the CDR3. CDR3 residues: CASSQGVQAYEQYF. As DNA, the CDR3 is TGCGCCAGCAGCCAAGGGGTCCAGGCCTACGAGCAGTACTTC.